The T cell receptor beta chain described here comes from a study of T cell responses to AZD1222 COVID-19 vaccine. General observations from the study: Clonal diversity was possibly underestimated; the donors were predominantly white British and more often female.

Of note for this clone: Its specificity is not known.

Only in-frame clones appear in the TCRdb table, and some are missing; sequencing was by immunoSEQ multiplex PCR. This repertoire shows 100,000 to 150,000 clones, about 90% found once; its top ten account for 5% to 5.5%. The source material was peripheral blood, sampled on day 0 of AZD1222 vaccination. The receptor's source is an adult in good health.

The CDR3: CATRLDSGTEAFF. Written as DNA, the CDR3 is TGTGCCACCCGACTGGACAGCGGCACTGAAGCTTTCTTT. The chain couples TRBV21-1 to TRBJ1-1; no check of the table's D call, TRBD1, against the DNA was made. TRBV21-1 is a known pseudogene. The CDR3 contains 13 residues.